This T cell receptor (beta chain) was sequenced for a study of T cell responses to AZD1222 COVID-19 vaccine. The V gene end was trimmed by 7 bases and the J gene end by 0 bases; junction bases not matched to a gene: 10. The CDR3 has 16 amino acids. Germline CDR1 reads MDHEN; CDR2 reads SYDVKM. Repertoires were generated with immunoSEQ multiplex PCR, while TCRdb's copy carries only in-frame clones and drops some. The sample lists 130,000 to 150,000 clones, under 95% occurring once. The receptor was derived from an adult in good health. Sequenced here: peripheral blood, sampled on day 0 of AZD1222 vaccination. The chain carries TRBV28 and TRBJ2-3, with TRBD2 matching 7 bases. CDR3 coding DNA: TGTGCCAGCACCCAGAAGCGGGATTCTAGCACAGATACGCAGTATTTT. It translates to CASTQKRDSSTDTQYF.